This TCR beta chain was captured in a study of T cell responses to AZD1222 COVID-19 vaccine. Here immunoSEQ multiplex PCR was the method, and the copy in TCRdb shows in-frame clones only, minus some. Among more than 150,000 clones listed, 88% were seen once. This CDR3 spans 13 amino acids. Germline CDR1 LGHNA, CDR2 YNFKEQ. Trimming took off 1 base at V and 7 bases at J, with 8 bases between the two ends. Points from the study as a whole: In all cases, repertoires were sampled only after the peak T cell response. Baseline antibody screening turned up just five to seven seropositive AZD1222 recipients. Nearly half of the spike-specific TCRs reportedly recognize variant regions that carry no mutations.

This clone has only one observation. As yet, its antigen is unknown. The chain links TRBV4-2 to TRBJ1-5; D gene uncertain. The TCR was taken from an adult in good health. The sample in question was peripheral blood, obtained on day 0 of AZD1222 vaccination. The CDR3 reads CASSQAAGQPQHF. Here the CDR3 DNA reads TGTGCCAGCAGCCAAGCCGCCGGACAGCCCCAGCATTTT.